The clone carrying this T cell receptor (beta chain) was found many times. This sample was included in a study of early T cells in non-severe SARS-CoV-2 infection. Attachment of unique molecular identifiers to individual cDNA molecules was performed. TCRdb redid the calling of the 5' RACE reads with MiXCR, one entry per CDR3 protein. This table holds tens of thousands of distinct CDR3 sequences, around 13% found once. The CDR3 extends over 14 amino acids. Trimming pared 10 bases from V and 4 bases from J, leaving 16 bases between. Per germline, CDR1 SNHLY and CDR2 FYNNEI. This TCR came from an adult who was a healthcare worker with PCR-confirmed SARS-CoV-2 infection or an uninfected control (not recorded which). Material for sequencing was whole blood. This rearrangement joins TRBV2 to TRBJ2-2; D is ambiguous. The CDR3 DNA follows: TGTGCCACCGATCGGACGGTCGCCACCGGGGAGCTGTTTTTT. As protein: CATDRTVATGELFF.